The rows below give T cell receptor beta chains drawn from one sample of a study of shared T cell receptors in the human thymus. TCRdb's table, derived via immunoSEQ multiplex PCR, lists solely in-frame clones and lacks some. The sample lists about 380,000 clones; approximately 95% were seen once. Material for sequencing was thymocytes. All receptors derive from a human donor. Each CDR3 is given with its conserved first and last residue. The order of the fields is CDR3 DNA, CDR3 protein, D gene, J gene, clone size, V gene. D genes are given only for firm matches. The size field is filled for only some rows; it gives once, few, many or a size class.

TGTGCCAGCAGTCTGACGGGCGCTAACTATGGCTACACCTTC	CASSLTGANYGYTF	.	TRBJ1-2	.	TRBV27
TGTGCCAGCTCACGGCGGATTAATGAAAAACTGTTTTTT	CASSRRINEKLFF	.	TRBJ1-4	.	TRBV18
TGTGCCAGTAGTATGATGAGGGACAGGGAACAAAGCTCCTACAATGAGCAGTTCTTC	CASSMMRDREQSSYNEQFF	TRBD1	TRBJ2-1	.	TRBV19
TGCGCCAGCAGCCAAGATCTTGGGGGGTATGGCAATCAGCCCCAGCATTTT	CASSQDLGGYGNQPQHF	.	TRBJ1-5	.	TRBV4-1
TGTGCCAGCAGTCACCGGGACAGGGCCACAGATACGCAGTATTTT	CASSHRDRATDTQYF	TRBD1	TRBJ2-3	.	TRBV28
TGTGCCAGCAGTTACTCGACAGGGCGTTCTAATGGCTACACCTTC	CASSYSTGRSNGYTF	TRBD1	TRBJ1-2	.	TRBV6-6
TGTGCCAGCAGCGCCACTAGCGGGAGAACCGGGGAGCTGTTTTTT	CASSATSGRTGELFF	TRBD2	TRBJ2-2	.	TRBV9
TGTGCCAGCAGTTTATCGCGGATGAGCAATCAGCCCCAGCATTTT	CASSLSRMSNQPQHF	.	TRBJ1-5	.	TRBV28
TGTGCCAGCAGTCTGAGCGGATGCGCTTCGGCCTACAATGAGCAGTTCTTC	CASSLSGCASAYNEQFF	.	TRBJ2-1	.	TRBV5-4
TGTGCCAGCAGTTATCGGACAGGGGAGAACACCATATATTTT	CASSYRTGENTIYF	TRBD1	TRBJ1-3	.	TRBV6-5
TGTGCCAGCTCACCCTATAAACTGACTAGCGGGAGGGCCGACACCGGGGAGCTGTTTTTT	CASSPYKLTSGRADTGELFF	TRBD2	TRBJ2-2	.	TRBV18
TGCGCCAGCAGCCAACCGGGACTAGCGGACCTCGCTCTGACCGGGGAGCTGTTTTTT	CASSQPGLADLALTGELFF	TRBD2	TRBJ2-2	.	TRBV4-1
TGTGCCAGCGGGCCAATACTAGCGGGAGGAGAGACCCAGTACTTC	CASGPILAGGETQYF	TRBD2	TRBJ2-5	.	TRBV6-1
TGTGCCAGCAGTTCAAACACAGGGATTAACAATCAGCCCCAGCATTTT	CASSSNTGINNQPQHF	.	TRBJ1-5	.	TRBV28
TGTGCCAGTAGCAAGACACTCCGGGAACCGCAGTACTTC	CASSKTLREPQYF	.	TRBJ2-7	once	TRBV19
TGTGCCAGCGGATTGACAGGGGGCTATGGCTACACCTTC	CASGLTGGYGYTF	TRBD1	TRBJ1-2	.	TRBV27
TGCAGTGCCCTGACTAGAGTGGAGGACTTC	CSALTRVEDF	.	TRBJ2-7	.	TRBV20-1
TGTGCCAGCAGCCCACGGACGAGGAGCTATGGCTACACCTTC	CASSPRTRSYGYTF	.	TRBJ1-2	.	TRBV13
TGTGCCAGCAGCGAAGGACAGGGGGTACACAATGAGCAGTTCTTC	CASSEGQGVHNEQFF	TRBD1	TRBJ2-1	once	TRBV7-9
TGTGCCAGCAGGACCGTCGGTCCTCTAGACTATGGCTACACCTTC	CASRTVGPLDYGYTF	.	TRBJ1-2	.	TRBV6-5
TGTGCCAGCAGCTTGGGGGGACCCTCGGGGACCGGGGAGCTGTTTTTT	CASSLGGPSGTGELFF	.	TRBJ2-2	.	TRBV5-6
TGTGCCACCCAAGGCGGGGCATGGGAGCAGTACTTC	CATQGGAWEQYF	.	TRBJ2-7	.	TRBV19
TGTGCCAGCACCTCCCGGGCCCTCAAGGGCTCCTACGAGCAGTACTTC	CASTSRALKGSYEQYF	.	TRBJ2-7	.	TRBV28
TGTGCCAGCAGTCCATGGACTAGCGGGAGGCGGGTCACCGGGGAGCTGTTTTTT	CASSPWTSGRRVTGELFF	TRBD2	TRBJ2-2	.	TRBV27
TGTGCCAGCAGCCCCAGGGGCCCCAAGGCTTTTTTT	CASSPRGPKAFF	.	TRBJ1-1	.	TRBV7-2
TGTGCCAGCGGACACGTCAGGGGTTCTAGCGTACACGAGCAGTACTTC	CASGHVRGSSVHEQYF	.	TRBJ2-7	.	TRBV7-6